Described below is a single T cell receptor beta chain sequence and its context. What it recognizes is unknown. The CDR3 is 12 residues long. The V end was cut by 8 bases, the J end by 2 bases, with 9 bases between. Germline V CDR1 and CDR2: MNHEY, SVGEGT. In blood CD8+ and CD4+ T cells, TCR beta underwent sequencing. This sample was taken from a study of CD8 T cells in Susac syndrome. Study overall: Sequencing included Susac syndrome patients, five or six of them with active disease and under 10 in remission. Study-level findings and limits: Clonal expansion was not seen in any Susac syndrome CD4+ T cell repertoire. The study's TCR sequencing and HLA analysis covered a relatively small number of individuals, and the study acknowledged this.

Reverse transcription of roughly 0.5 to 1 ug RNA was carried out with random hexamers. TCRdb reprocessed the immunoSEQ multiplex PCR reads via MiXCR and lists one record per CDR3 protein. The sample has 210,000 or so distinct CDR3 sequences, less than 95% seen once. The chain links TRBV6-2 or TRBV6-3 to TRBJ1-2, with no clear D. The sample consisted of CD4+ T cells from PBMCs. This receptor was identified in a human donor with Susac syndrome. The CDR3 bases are TGTGCCAGCGAAAGGCAGAACTATGGCTACACCTTC. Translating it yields CASERQNYGYTF.